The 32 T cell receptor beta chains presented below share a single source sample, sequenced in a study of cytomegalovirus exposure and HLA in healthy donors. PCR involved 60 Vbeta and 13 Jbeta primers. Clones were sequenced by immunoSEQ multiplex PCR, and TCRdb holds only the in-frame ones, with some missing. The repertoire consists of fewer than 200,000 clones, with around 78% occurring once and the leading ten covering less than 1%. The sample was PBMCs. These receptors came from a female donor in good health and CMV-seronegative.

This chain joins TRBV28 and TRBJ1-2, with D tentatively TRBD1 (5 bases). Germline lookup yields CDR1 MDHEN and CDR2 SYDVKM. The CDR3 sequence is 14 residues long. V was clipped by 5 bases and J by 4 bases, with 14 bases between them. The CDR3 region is CASSPRVSAYGYTF. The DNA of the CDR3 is TGTGCCAGCAGTCCCAGGGTCTCGGCCTATGGCTACACCTTC.

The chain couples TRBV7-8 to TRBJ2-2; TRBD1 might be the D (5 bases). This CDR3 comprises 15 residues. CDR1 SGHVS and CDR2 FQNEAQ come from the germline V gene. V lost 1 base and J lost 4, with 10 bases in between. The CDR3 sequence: CASSLGSGITGELFF. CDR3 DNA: TGTGCCAGCAGCTTAGGCTCAGGGATCACCGGGGAGCTGTTTTTT.

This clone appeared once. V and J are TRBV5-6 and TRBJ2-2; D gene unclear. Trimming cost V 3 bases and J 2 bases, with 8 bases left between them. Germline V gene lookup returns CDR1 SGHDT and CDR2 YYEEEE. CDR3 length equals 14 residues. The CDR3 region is CASSWAINTGELFF. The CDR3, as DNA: TGTGCCAGCAGCTGGGCTATTAACACCGGGGAGCTGTTTTTT.

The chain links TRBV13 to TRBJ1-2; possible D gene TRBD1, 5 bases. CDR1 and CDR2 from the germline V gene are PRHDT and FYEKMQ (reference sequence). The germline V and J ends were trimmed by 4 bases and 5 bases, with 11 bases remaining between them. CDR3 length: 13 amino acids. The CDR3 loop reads CASSSRQSYGYTF. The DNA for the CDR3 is TGTGCCAGCAGCTCGAGACAGTCATATGGCTACACCTTC.

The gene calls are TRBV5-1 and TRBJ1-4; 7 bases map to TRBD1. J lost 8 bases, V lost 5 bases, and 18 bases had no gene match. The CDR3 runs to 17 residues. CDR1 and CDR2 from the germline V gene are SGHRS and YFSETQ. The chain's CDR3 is CASSSQGQTRVGEKLFF. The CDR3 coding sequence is TGCGCCAGCAGTTCACAGGGACAGACCCGGGTAGGGGAAAAACTGTTTTTT.

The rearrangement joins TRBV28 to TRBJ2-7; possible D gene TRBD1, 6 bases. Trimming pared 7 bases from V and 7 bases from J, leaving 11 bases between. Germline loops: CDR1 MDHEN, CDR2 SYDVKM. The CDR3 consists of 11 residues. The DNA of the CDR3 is TGTGCCAGCATGCAAAGGGGGGAGCAGTACTTC. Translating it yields CASMQRGEQYF. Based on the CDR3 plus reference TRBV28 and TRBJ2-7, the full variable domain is DVKVTQSSRYLVKRTGEKVFLECVQDMDHENMFWYRQDPGLGLRLIYFSYDVKMKEKGDIPEGYSVSREKKERFSLILESASTNQTSMYLCASMQRGEQYFGPGTRLTVT.

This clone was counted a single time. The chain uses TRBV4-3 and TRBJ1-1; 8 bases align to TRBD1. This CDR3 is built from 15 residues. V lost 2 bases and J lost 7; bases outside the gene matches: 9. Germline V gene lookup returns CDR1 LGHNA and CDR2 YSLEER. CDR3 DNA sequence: TGCGCCAGCAGCCAACCTACAGGGGGTCGGGGTGAAGCTTTCTTT. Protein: CASSQPTGGRGEAFF.

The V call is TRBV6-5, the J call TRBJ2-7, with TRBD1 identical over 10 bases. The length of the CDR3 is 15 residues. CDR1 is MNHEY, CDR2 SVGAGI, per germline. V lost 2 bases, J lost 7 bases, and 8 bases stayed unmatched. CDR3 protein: CASSYIRDRGLEQYF. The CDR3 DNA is TGTGCCAGCAGTTACATCCGGGACAGGGGATTGGAGCAGTACTTC.

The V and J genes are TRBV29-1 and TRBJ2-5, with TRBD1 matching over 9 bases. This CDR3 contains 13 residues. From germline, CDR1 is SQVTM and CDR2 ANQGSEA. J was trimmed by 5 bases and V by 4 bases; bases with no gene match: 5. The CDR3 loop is CSVGTGARETQYF. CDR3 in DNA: TGCAGCGTTGGGACAGGGGCCCGGGAGACCCAGTACTTC.

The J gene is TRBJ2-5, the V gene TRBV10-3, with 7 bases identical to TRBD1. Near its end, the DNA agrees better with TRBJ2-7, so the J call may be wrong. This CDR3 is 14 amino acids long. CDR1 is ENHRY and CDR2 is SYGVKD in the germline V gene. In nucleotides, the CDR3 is TGTGCCATCAGTGATGGCAGGGGGTCCTACGAGCAGTACTTC. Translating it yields CAISDGRGSYEQYF.

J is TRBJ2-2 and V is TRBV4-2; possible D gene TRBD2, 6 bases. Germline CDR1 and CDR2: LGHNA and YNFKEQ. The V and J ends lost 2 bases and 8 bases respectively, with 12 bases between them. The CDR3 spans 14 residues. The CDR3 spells CASSQPGVTGELFF. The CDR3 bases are TGTGCCAGCAGCCAACCGGGGGTGACGGGGGAGCTGTTTTTT.

This CDR3 reads CASSARRSEQYF. As DNA, the CDR3 is TGTGCCAGCAGCGCCAGGAGGTCCGAGCAGTACTTC. The rearrangement links TRBV7-9 to TRBJ2-7, with D perhaps TRBD2 (5 bases). Germline V gives CDR1 SEHNR, CDR2 FQNEAQ (reference sequence). The CDR3 is 12 amino acids. With 5 bases removed from V and 6 bases from J, the gap between germline ends came to 11 bases.

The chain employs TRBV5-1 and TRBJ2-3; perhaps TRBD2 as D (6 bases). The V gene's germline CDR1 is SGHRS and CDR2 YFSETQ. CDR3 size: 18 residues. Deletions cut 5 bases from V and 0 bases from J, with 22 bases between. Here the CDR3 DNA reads TGCGCCAGCAGTGTTGTAGGGACTCATAGTGCTAGCACAGATACGCAGTATTTT. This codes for CASSVVGTHSASTDTQYF.

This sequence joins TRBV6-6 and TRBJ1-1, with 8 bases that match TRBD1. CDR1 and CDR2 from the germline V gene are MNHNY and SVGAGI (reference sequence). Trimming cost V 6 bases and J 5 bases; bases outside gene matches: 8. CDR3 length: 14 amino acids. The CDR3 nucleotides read TGTGCCAGCAGCAGGGGGCAGAGGGGGACTGAAGCTTTCTTT. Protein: CASSRGQRGTEAFF.

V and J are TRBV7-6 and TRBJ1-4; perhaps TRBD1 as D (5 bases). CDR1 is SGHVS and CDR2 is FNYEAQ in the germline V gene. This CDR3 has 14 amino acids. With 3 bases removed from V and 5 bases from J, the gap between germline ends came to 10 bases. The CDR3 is CASSLGGGNEKLFF. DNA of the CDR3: TGTGCCAGCAGCTTGGGCGGGGGGAATGAAAAACTGTTTTTT.

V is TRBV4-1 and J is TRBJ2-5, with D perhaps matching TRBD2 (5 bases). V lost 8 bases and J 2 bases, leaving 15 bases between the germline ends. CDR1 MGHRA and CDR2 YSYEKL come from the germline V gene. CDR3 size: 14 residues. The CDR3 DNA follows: TGCGCCAGCGCCCGTGGACTGGGGCAAGAGACCCAGTACTTC. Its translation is CASARGLGQETQYF.

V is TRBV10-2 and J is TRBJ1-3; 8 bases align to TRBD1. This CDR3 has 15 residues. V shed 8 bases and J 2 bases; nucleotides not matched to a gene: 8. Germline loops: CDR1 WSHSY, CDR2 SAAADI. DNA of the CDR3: TGCGCCAGCGGCCATACAGGGGGTGCTGGAAACACCATATATTTT. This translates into CASGHTGGAGNTIYF.

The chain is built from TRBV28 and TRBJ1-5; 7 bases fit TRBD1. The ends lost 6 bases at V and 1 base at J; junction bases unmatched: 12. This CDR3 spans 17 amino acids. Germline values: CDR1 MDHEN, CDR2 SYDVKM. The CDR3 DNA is TGTGCCAGCAGACTACCGGGACAGTACTCCAGCAATCAGCCCCAGCATTTT. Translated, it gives CASRLPGQYSSNQPQHF.

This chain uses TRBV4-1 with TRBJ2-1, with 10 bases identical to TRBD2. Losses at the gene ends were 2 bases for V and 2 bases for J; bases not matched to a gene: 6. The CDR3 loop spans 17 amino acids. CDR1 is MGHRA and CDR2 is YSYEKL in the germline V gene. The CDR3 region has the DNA TGCGCCAGCAGCCAACCCCAAGCGGGGGGGGCCTACAATGAGCAGTTCTTC. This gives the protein CASSQPQAGGAYNEQFF.

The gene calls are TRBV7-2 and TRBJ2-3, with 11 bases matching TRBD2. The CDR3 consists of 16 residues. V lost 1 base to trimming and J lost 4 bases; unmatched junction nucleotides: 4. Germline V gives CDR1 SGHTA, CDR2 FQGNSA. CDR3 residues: CASSLGPTSGADTQYF. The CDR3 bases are TGTGCCAGCAGCTTAGGGCCGACTAGCGGGGCAGATACGCAGTATTTT.

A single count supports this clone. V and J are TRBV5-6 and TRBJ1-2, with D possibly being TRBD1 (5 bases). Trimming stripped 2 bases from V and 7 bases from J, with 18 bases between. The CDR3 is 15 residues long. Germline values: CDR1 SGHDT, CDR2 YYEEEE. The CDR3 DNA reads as TGTGCCAGCAGCTTACCAGGGAATCCTTTTTCTGGCTACACCTTC. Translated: CASSLPGNPFSGYTF.

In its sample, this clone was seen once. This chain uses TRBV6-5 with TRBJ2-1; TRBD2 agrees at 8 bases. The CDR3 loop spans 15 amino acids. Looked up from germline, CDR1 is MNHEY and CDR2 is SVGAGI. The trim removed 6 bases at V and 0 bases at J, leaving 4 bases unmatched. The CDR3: CASSRGGSSYNEQFF. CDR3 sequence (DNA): TGTGCCAGCAGCCGCGGGGGGAGCTCCTACAATGAGCAGTTCTTC.

The CDR3 protein is CASSFSQTMNTEAFF. The CDR3 bases are TGTGCCAGCAGTTTTTCACAGACTATGAACACTGAAGCTTTCTTT. The chain links TRBV27 to TRBJ1-1; no clear D. In germline, CDR1 is MNHEY, CDR2 SMNVEV (reference sequence). V was shortened by 3 bases and J by 0 bases, with 11 bases between the two germline ends. The CDR3 spans 15 residues.

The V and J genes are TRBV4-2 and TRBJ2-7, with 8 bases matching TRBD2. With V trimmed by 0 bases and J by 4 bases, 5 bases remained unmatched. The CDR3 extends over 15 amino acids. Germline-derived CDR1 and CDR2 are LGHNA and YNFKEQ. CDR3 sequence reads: CASSQDQSGRYEQYF. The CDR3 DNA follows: TGTGCCAGCAGCCAAGATCAGAGCGGGAGATACGAGCAGTACTTC.

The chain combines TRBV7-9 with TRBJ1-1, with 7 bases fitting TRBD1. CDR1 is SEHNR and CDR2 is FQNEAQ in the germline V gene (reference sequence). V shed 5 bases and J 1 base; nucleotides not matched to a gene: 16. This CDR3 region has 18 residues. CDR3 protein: CASSGSDWDRAPNTEAFF. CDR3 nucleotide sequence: TGTGCCAGCAGCGGCAGCGACTGGGACAGAGCTCCGAACACTGAAGCTTTCTTT. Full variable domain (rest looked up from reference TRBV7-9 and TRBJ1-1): DTGVSQNPRHKITKRGQNVTFRCDPISEHNRLYWYRQTLGQGPEFLTYFQNEAQLEKSRLLSDRFSAERPKGSFSTLEIQRTEQGDSAMYLCASSGSDWDRAPNTEAFFGQGTRLTVV.

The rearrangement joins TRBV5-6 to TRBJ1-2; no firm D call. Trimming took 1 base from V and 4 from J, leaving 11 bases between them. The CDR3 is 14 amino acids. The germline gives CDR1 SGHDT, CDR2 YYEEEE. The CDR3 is CASSLKLEIYGYTF. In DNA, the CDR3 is TGTGCCAGCAGCTTGAAGCTCGAAATCTATGGCTACACCTTC.

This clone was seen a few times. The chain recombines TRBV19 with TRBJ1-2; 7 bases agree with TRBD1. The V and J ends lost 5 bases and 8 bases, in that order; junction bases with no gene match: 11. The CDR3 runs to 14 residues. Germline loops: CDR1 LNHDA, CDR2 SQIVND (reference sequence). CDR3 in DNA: TGTGCCAGTAGTGTGACAGGGCTTGTCGGGGGCTACACCTTC. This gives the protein CASSVTGLVGGYTF.

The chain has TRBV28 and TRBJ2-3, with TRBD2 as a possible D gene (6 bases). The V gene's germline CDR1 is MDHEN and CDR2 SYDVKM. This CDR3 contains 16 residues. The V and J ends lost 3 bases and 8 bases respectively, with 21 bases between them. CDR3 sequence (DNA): TGTGCCAGCAGTTTCCGGGGACTCACGAGAGGCGGTACGCAGTATTTT. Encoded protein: CASSFRGLTRGGTQYF.

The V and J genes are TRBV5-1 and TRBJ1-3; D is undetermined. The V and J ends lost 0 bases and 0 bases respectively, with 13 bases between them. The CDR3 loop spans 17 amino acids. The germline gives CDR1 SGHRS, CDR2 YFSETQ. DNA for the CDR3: TGCGCCAGCAGCTTGGCCTTTGGTCTAAACTCTGGAAACACCATATATTTT. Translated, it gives CASSLAFGLNSGNTIYF.

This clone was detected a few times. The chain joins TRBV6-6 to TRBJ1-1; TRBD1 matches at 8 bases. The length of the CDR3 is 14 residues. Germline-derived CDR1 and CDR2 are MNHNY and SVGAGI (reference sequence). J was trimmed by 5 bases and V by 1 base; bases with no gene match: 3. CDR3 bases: TGTGCCAGCAGTTACTTACAGGGGGGAACTGAAGCTTTCTTT. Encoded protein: CASSYLQGGTEAFF.

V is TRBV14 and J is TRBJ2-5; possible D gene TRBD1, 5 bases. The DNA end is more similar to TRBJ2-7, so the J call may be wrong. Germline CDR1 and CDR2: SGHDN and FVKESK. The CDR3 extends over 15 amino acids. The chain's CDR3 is CASSPLGRSSYEQYF. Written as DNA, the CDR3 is TGTGCCAGCAGCCCGCTGGGGCGCAGCTCCTACGAGCAGTACTTC.

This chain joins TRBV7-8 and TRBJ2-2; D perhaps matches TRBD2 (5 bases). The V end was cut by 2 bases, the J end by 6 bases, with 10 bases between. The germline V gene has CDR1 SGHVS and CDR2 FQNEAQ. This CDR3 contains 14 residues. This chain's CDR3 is CASSLTVGAGELFF. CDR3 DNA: TGTGCCAGCAGCTTAACCGTCGGGGCCGGGGAGCTGTTTTTT.